These T cell receptor beta chains were read from a single sample in a study of T cell responses to AZD1222 COVID-19 vaccine. Sequenced by immunoSEQ multiplex PCR; TCRdb stores in-frame clones only, minus some. This sample yields over 150,000 clones, of which roughly 89% are seen a single time; over 1.5% belongs to the top ten. Source: peripheral blood, taken on day 0 of AZD1222 vaccination. The receptor set was obtained from an adult in good health. Each CDR3 is given with its conserved first and last residue. Fields, in order: CDR3 protein, CDR3 DNA, V gene, D gene, clone size, J gene. The D gene is left open where the match is weak. Size values are once, few and many counts, or a class for expanded clones, and some rows have none.

CASSIRGSPSANYGYTF TGTGCCAGTAGTATCCGGGGCTCACCTTCAGCTAACTATGGCTACACCTTC TRBV19 - - TRBJ1-2
CATSPGVGYGDTQYF TGTGCCACCAGCCCCGGGGTGGGGTACGGAGATACGCAGTATTTT TRBV15 - once TRBJ2-3
CASSFLFSDREDNEQFF TGTGCCAGCAGTTTCTTATTCTCGGACAGGGAGGACAATGAGCAGTTCTTC TRBV27 TRBD1 - TRBJ2-1
CASSLGLQGTQYF TGTGCCAGCAGTTTGGGCCTCCAAGGGACCCAGTACTTC TRBV27 - - TRBJ2-5
CASSTALGDEQFF TGTGCCAGCTCGACTGCGCTTGGCGATGAGCAGTTCTTC TRBV5-5 - - TRBJ2-1
CASSTRGQGGYTF TGTGCCAGTAGTACAAGGGGGCAAGGTGGCTACACCTTC TRBV19 TRBD1 - TRBJ1-2
CASSVGPRASGKLPARPLSEQYF TGTGCCAGCAGCGTAGGGCCCAGGGCTAGCGGAAAATTGCCCGCGCGCCCGCTCTCCGAGCAGTACTTC TRBV9 TRBD2 - TRBJ2-7
CAWSSMDRGTYNSPLHF TGTGCCTGGAGTTCCATGGACAGGGGAACCTATAATTCACCCCTCCACTTT TRBV30 TRBD1 - TRBJ1-6
CASSQLTTGTGTDTQYF TGTGCCAGCAGCCAGCTCACTACCGGGACAGGGACAGATACGCAGTATTTT TRBV3-1/TRBV3-2 TRBD1 - TRBJ2-3
CASSFRGETEAFF TGTGCCAGCAGCTTCAGGGGGGAAACTGAAGCTTTCTTT TRBV7-2 TRBD1 once TRBJ1-1
CASSKISGPSYNEQFF TGCGCCAGCAGCAAAATTAGCGGGCCCTCCTACAATGAGCAGTTCTTC TRBV5-1 TRBD2 - TRBJ2-1
CASSQEVIGGRRSYEQYF TGTGCCAGCAGCCAAGAGGTGATTGGGGGACGGAGGTCCTACGAGCAGTACTTC TRBV4-2 - few TRBJ2-7
CASSGYGTDNSPLHF TGTGCCAGCAGTGGCTACGGGACGGATAATTCACCCCTCCACTTT TRBV2 - - TRBJ1-6
CASSLARVSYNEQFF TGCGCCAGCAGCTTGGCCAGGGTGTCCTACAATGAGCAGTTCTTC TRBV5-1 - - TRBJ2-1
CASSPSGANQPQHF TGTGCCAGCAGCCCTTCGGGGGCAAATCAGCCCCAGCATTTT TRBV4-2 - - TRBJ1-5
CASKKSDPGYGYTF TGCGCCAGCAAGAAGTCGGACCCGGGCTATGGCTACACCTTC TRBV5-1 - - TRBJ1-2
CATSRDLSSTDTQYF TGTGCCACCAGCAGAGATCTTAGTAGCACAGATACGCAGTATTTT TRBV15 - once TRBJ2-3
CASSSSGDTQYF TGTGCCAGCAGTTCGTCGGGGGATACGCAGTATTTT TRBV12-3/TRBV12-4 - - TRBJ2-3
CASSLTFGNTIYF TGTGCCAGCAGCCTGACATTTGGAAACACCATATATTTT TRBV7-8 - - TRBJ1-3
CASTSPPHKNSYNEQFF TGTGCCAGCACCAGCCCCCCGCACAAGAACTCCTACAATGAGCAGTTCTTC TRBV5-6 - - TRBJ2-1